The rows below give T cell receptor beta chains drawn from one sample of a study of CD8+ T cells in alopecia areata. Profiling relied on immunoSEQ multiplex PCR, and the TCRdb table lists in-frame clones only, not all of them. The repertoire consists of over 200,000 clones, with about three fifths occurring once and the leading ten covering just over 0.45%. Here the sequenced sample was CD4+ T cells sorted from blood, taken at week 0. The source of these receptors is a human donor with alopecia areata. CDR3s include the opening cysteine and the closing phenylalanine or tryptophan. D genes are given only for firm matches. Clone size is shown for a subset of rows, as once, few, many or a class of expanded clone.

>TRBJ1-2|TRBV6-5|TRBD1|-
CASSYGQGAYGYTF
TGTGCCAGCAGTTACGGACAGGGGGCTTATGGCTACACCTTC
>TRBJ2-7|TRBV6-5|TRBD2|-
CASSYSSSGSSYEQYF
TGTGCCAGCAGTTACTCCAGTAGCGGGAGCTCCTACGAGCAGTACTTC
>TRBJ2-1|TRBV30|-|-
CAHDEQFF
TGTGCCCATGATGAGCAGTTCTTC
>TRBJ1-6|TRBV30|-|once
CAWGTTSYNSPLHF
TGTGCCTGGGGGACTACCTCCTATAATTCACCCCTCCACTTT
>TRBJ2-1|TRBV30|-|few
CAWSQTINEQFF
TGTGCCTGGAGCCAGACTATCAATGAGCAGTTCTTC
>TRBJ2-3|TRBV7-8|-|-
CASSSRAGAGTDTQYF
TGTGCCAGCAGCTCAAGAGCAGGGGCCGGCACAGATACGCAGTATTTT
>TRBJ1-4|TRBV18|-|few
CASSPLLSRVWEKLFF
TGTGCCAGCTCACCACTGCTCTCCAGGGTTTGGGAAAAACTGTTTTTT
>TRBJ1-2|TRBV29-1|-|-
CSVEGPGGYTF
TGCAGCGTTGAAGGGCCTGGGGGCTACACCTTC
>TRBJ1-2|TRBV20-1|-|-
CSASVDGYTF
TGCAGTGCTAGCGTAGATGGCTACACCTTC
>TRBJ1-6|TRBV6-5|-|-
CASSYGNSPLHF
TGTGCCAGCAGTTACGGGAATTCACCCCTCCACTTT
>TRBJ2-7|TRBV6-5|-|-
CASSYSKQGSYEQYF
TGTGCCAGCAGTTACTCGAAGCAGGGTTCCTACGAGCAGTACTTC
>TRBJ2-3|TRBV6-1|-|-
CASSGAVATDTQYF
TGTGCCAGCAGTGGTGCGGTAGCGACAGATACGCAGTATTTT
>TRBJ1-2|TRBV29-1|-|-
CSVEVFGRREGYTF
TGCAGCGTTGAAGTTTTCGGGCGGCGGGAGGGCTACACCTTC
>TRBJ2-3|TRBV29-1|-|-
CSVVGRLITLTDTQYF
TGCAGCGTTGTGGGCAGACTTATTACCCTCACAGATACGCAGTATTTT
>TRBJ2-6|TRBV30|-|-
CAWTFGGNVLTF
TGTGCCTGGACATTCGGGGGCAACGTCCTGACTTTC
>TRBJ2-3|TRBV5-4|-|-
CASSIRGAEDTQYF
TGTGCCAGCAGCATCCGGGGGGCTGAAGATACGCAGTATTTT
>TRBJ2-7|TRBV5-1|TRBD2|few
CASSLLGGLAGSYYEQYF
TGCGCCAGCAGCCTGCTTGGGGGACTAGCGGGTTCGTACTACGAGCAGTACTTC
>TRBJ2-7|TRBV6-5|-|once
CASSALPSGYYEQYF
TGTGCCAGCAGTGCCCTCCCCTCAGGGTACTACGAGCAGTACTTC
>TRBJ2-5|TRBV29-1|-|few
CSVEYSQETQYF
TGCAGCGTTGAATACTCACAAGAGACCCAGTACTTC
>TRBJ2-7|TRBV27|TRBD2|-
CASSLGLAGAGGEQYF
TGTGCCAGCAGTTTAGGGCTAGCGGGGGCAGGAGGTGAGCAGTACTTC
>TRBJ2-1|TRBV5-1|-|few
CASSLDESSYNEQFF
TGCGCCAGCAGCTTGGATGAGAGCTCCTACAATGAGCAGTTCTTC
>TRBJ1-2|TRBV29-1|-|-
CSVSEKPNYGYTF
TGCAGCGTCTCTGAAAAACCTAACTATGGCTACACCTTC
>TRBJ2-7|TRBV5-4|TRBD2|-
CASSESGVYEQYF
TGTGCCAGCAGCGAGAGCGGGGTCTACGAGCAGTACTTC
>TRBJ1-2|TRBV15|-|-
CATSTGVYGYTF
TGTGCCACCAGCACTGGGGTCTATGGCTACACCTTC
>TRBJ2-1|TRBV29-1|-|-
CSVTVWGSNNEQFF
TGCAGCGTAACCGTTTGGGGTTCAAACAATGAGCAGTTCTTC
>TRBJ2-7|TRBV27|TRBD2|-
CASSSLSGWTSSYEQYF
TGTGCCAGCAGTTCCTTATCAGGGTGGACTAGTTCTTACGAGCAGTACTTC
>TRBJ2-7|TRBV5-1|-|few
CASSSRDSTSYEQYF
TGCGCCAGCAGTTCCCGGGACTCAACCTCCTACGAGCAGTACTTC
>TRBJ1-2|TRBV12-5|TRBD1|-
CASGLQPGQGAYGYTF
TGTGCTAGTGGTCTCCAACCGGGACAGGGGGCCTATGGCTACACCTTC
>TRBJ2-1|TRBV9|-|-
CASSQGGNYNEQFF
TGTGCCAGCAGCCAGGGGGGCAACTACAATGAGCAGTTCTTC
>TRBJ2-3|TRBV28|-|-
CASSSPTDTQYF
TGTGCCAGCAGTTCGCCCACAGATACGCAGTATTTT
>TRBJ1-1|TRBV18|-|-
CASSPGKNTEAFF
TGTGCCAGCTCACCAGGGAAGAACACTGAAGCTTTCTTT
>TRBJ2-5|TRBV29-1|-|-
CSVGWFQYF
TGCAGCGTGGGCTGGTTCCAGTACTTC
>TRBJ1-6|TRBV2|-|-
CASTQTNREPLHF
TGTGCCAGCACCCAAACCAACCGTGAACCCCTCCACTTT
>TRBJ2-7|TRBV29-1|-|few
CSAAGSLYYEQYF
TGCAGCGCGGCAGGGTCTCTTTACTACGAGCAGTACTTC
>TRBJ2-1|TRBV11-2|-|few
CATRRLTYNEQFF
TGTGCCACCAGGCGTCTTACCTACAATGAGCAGTTCTTC